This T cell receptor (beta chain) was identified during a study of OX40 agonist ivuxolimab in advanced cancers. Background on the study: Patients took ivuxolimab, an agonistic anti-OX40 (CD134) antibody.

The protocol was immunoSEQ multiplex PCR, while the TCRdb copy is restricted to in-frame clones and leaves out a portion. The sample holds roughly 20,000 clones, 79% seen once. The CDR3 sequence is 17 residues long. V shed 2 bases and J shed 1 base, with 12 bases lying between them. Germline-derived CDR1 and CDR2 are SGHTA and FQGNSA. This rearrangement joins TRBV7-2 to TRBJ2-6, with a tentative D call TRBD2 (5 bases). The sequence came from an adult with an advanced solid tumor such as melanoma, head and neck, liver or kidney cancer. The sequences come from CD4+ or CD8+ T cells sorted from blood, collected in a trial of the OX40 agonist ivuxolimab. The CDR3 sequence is CASSLFYGVSGANVLTF. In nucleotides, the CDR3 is TGTGCCAGCAGCTTATTCTACGGGGTTTCTGGGGCCAACGTCCTGACTTTC.